This T cell receptor beta chain came from a study of control samples from healthy donors and cancer patients. Repertoires were generated with immunoSEQ multiplex PCR, while TCRdb's copy carries only in-frame clones and drops some. Among about 220,000 clones listed, roughly 94% were seen once. The CDR3 length is 16 residues. Trimming cost V 5 bases and J 4 bases; bases outside gene matches: 8. Germline V gene data show CDR1 as SGHTA and CDR2 as FQGNSA. The TCR originated in a man aged 50 to 59 in good health. The genes are TRBV7-2 and TRBJ2-6; 7 bases line up with TRBD1. The sequenced sample consisted of blood. CDR3 sequence: CASSAATGAGANVLTF. The DNA of the CDR3 is TGTGCCAGCAGCGCCGCTACAGGGGCCGGGGCCAACGTCCTGACTTTC.